The T cell receptor beta chain described here comes from a study of blood T cell repertoires in COVID-19. On the study more broadly: PBMCs, B-cell-depleted T cells, or T cells provided the cDNA or gDNA that made up the material.

The repertoire was sequenced with immunoSEQ multiplex PCR; TCRdb's copy has only in-frame clones and lacks some. The sample contains approximately 170,000 clones, approximately 91% of which appear only once. The source is a man aged 18-30 years with COVID-19, enrolled during active disease. Sequenced: peripheral blood.

The CDR3 DNA follows: TGCGCCAGCAGCTTGGTCGGGAACGGCGATGAGCAGTTCTTC. As protein: CASSLVGNGDEQFF. V gene TRBV5-1 combines with J gene TRBJ2-1; D perhaps matches TRBD2 (5 bases). Germline V CDR1 and CDR2: SGHRS, YFSETQ. The CDR3 covers 14 residues. V shed 0 bases and J shed 8 bases, with 12 bases lying between them.